These 11 T cell receptor beta chains were all obtained from the same sample, sequenced in a study of human T cells and chemical hapten exposure. The time point was: patch test 1, 2 weeks after DPC sensitization. Treatment meaning: therapeutic diphenylcyclopropenone sensitization with weekly scalp DPC. MiXCR, applied by TCRdb to the RACE reads, yields one record per CDR3 protein. The sample has 300,000 to 450,000 distinct CDR3 sequences, 4% to 5.5% seen once; the top ten hold under 3%. The sample here was whole blood, taken in connection with sensitization to the hapten diphenylcyclopropenone (DPC). These receptors all stem from a woman aged 50 to 60 with alopecia areata. Some clones in this sample may be carry-over from other donors' samples.

This clonotype was seen at least ten times. The chain combines TRBV29-1 with TRBJ2-5; weak D call: TRBD2 (5 bases). The CDR3 extends over 13 amino acids. Trimming stripped 6 bases from V and 1 base from J, with 12 bases between. Per the germline V gene, CDR1 is SQVTM and CDR2 is ANQGSEA. The CDR3: CSVPGEAQETQYF. CDR3 coding DNA: TGCAGCGTCCCCGGGGAAGCCCAAGAGACCCAGTACTTC.

This clonotype came up a few times. The V call is TRBV6-5, the J call TRBJ1-3; D is unresolved. Trimming took 10 bases from V and 8 from J, leaving 15 bases between them. The CDR3 consists of 12 residues. The germline V gene has CDR1 MNHEY and CDR2 SVGAGI. CDR3 DNA sequence: TGTGCCACCTCGGCCGGGCGGGACACCATATATTTT. Amino acid sequence: CATSAGRDTIYF.

The CDR3 sequence is CASSMTRSGANVLTF. DNA for the CDR3: TGTGCCAGCAGTATGACTCGCTCTGGGGCCAACGTCCTGACTTTC. This chain links TRBV2 with TRBJ2-6; D ambiguous. This CDR3 is built from 15 residues. CDR1 and CDR2 from the germline V gene are SNHLY and FYNNEI. V was pared by 5 bases and J by 0 bases, with 8 bases between.

The sample holds a few counts of this clonotype. J is TRBJ2-5 and V is TRBV5-6; 11 positions agree with TRBD2. This CDR3 contains 14 residues. Germline lookup yields CDR1 SGHDT and CDR2 YYEEEE. The J segment lost 3 bases and the V segment lost 3 bases, leaving 1 base of the junction unmatched. For the CDR3, the DNA is TGTGCCAGCAGCTGGGGACTAGCGGAAGAGACCCAGTACTTC. Protein product: CASSWGLAEETQYF.

This chain joins TRBV20-1 and TRBJ1-6, with D perhaps matching TRBD1 (6 bases). CDR1 is DFQATT and CDR2 is SNEGSKA in the germline V gene (reference sequence). The CDR3 is 15 residues long. V dropped 4 bases and J dropped 7 bases, with 17 bases sitting between them. CDR3 coding DNA: TGCAGTGCTACGACGGGGGGGCAGATAAATTCACCCCTCCACTTT. This gives the protein CSATTGGQINSPLHF.

This chain joins TRBV9 and TRBJ2-7, with D perhaps being TRBD1 or TRBD2 (5 bases each). V lost 0 bases, J lost 1 base, and 8 bases lay in between. CDR3 length equals 14 residues. The V gene's germline CDR1 is SGDLS and CDR2 YYNGEE. The CDR3 sequence: CASSVAGHSYEQYF. The CDR3, as DNA: TGTGCCAGCAGCGTAGCGGGGCATTCCTACGAGCAGTACTTC.

This clonotype has ten or more counts. The chain recombines TRBV7-2 with TRBJ1-5, with a tentative D call TRBD1 (5 bases). The CDR3 totals 15 residues. Germline assignment: CDR1 SGHTA and CDR2 FQGNSA. Deletions cut 2 bases from V and 5 bases from J, with 13 bases between. The CDR3 nucleotides are TGTGCCAGCAGCTTATATCCAGGGCAGGATCAGCCCCAGCATTTT. As protein: CASSLYPGQDQPQHF.

The V gene is TRBV29-1, the J gene TRBJ1-5; D not resolved. CDR3 size: 13 residues. Looked up from germline, CDR1 is SQVTM and CDR2 is ANQGSEA. The V end lost 1 base, the J end lost 6 bases, and 10 bases lay between the germline ends. The CDR3 spells CSVEGPRGQPQHF. The DNA of the CDR3 is TGCAGCGTTGAAGGACCGCGAGGTCAGCCCCAGCATTTT.

In its sample, this clonotype was seen many times. The J gene is TRBJ2-7, the V gene TRBV6-5; D is possibly TRBD1 (6 bases). Trimming pared 5 bases from V and 0 bases from J, leaving 17 bases between. CDR3 length equals 16 residues. Germline CDR1 reads MNHEY; CDR2 reads SVGAGI. The CDR3 sequence is CASSPSGGLASYEQYF. The CDR3 region has the DNA TGTGCCAGCAGTCCCTCTGGGGGCTTGGCCTCCTACGAGCAGTACTTC.

This clonotype has at least ten counts. This chain uses TRBV20-1 with TRBJ2-3; 7 bases fit TRBD2. The germline CDR1 and CDR2 sequences are DFQATT and SNEGSKA (reference sequence). The CDR3 loop spans 15 amino acids. Trimming cost V 0 bases and J 4 bases; bases outside gene matches: 7. The CDR3 protein is CSARDGREASDTQYF. CDR3 bases: TGCAGTGCTAGAGATGGGAGGGAGGCATCAGATACGCAGTATTTT.

This clonotype was seen repeatedly, ten times or more. The CDR3, as DNA: TGTGCCAGCAGTCCGCGGACACTTAATGAAAAACTGTTTTTT. Encoded protein: CASSPRTLNEKLFF. The rearrangement joins TRBV12-3 or TRBV12-4 to TRBJ1-4; perhaps TRBD1 as D (5 bases). This CDR3 comprises 14 residues. V was trimmed by 5 bases and J by 4 bases, leaving 11 bases between them.